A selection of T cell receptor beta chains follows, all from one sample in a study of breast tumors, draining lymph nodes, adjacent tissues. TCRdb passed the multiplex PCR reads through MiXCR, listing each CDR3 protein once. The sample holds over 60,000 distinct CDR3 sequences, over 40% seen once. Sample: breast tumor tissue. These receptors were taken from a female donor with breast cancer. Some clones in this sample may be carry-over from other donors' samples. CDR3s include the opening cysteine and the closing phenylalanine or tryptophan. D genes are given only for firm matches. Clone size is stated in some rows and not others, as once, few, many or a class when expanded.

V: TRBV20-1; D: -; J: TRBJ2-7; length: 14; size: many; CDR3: CSARDSRGQYEQYF; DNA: TGCAGTGCTAGAGATAGCAGAGGCCAATACGAGCAGTACTTC
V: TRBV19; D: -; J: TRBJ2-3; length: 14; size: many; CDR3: CASSRGGSTDTQYF; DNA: TGTGCCAGTAGTAGGGGCGGGAGCACAGATACGCAGTATTTT
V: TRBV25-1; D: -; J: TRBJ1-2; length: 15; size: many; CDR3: CASSDPGRTAGGYTF; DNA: TGTGCCAGCAGTGATCCCGGGAGGACAGCGGGTGGCTACACCTTC
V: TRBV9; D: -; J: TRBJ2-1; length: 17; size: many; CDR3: CASSVGPGFVNYNEQFF; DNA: TGTGCCAGCAGCGTAGGGCCAGGGTTCGTAAACTACAATGAGCAGTTCTTC
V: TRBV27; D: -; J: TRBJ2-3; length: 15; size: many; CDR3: CASRNRGARRDTQYF; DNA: TGTGCCAGCAGAAATAGGGGGGCCCGCCGCGATACGCAGTATTTT
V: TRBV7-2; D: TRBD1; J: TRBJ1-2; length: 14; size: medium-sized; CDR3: CASSPGPQGHGYTF; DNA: TGTGCCAGCAGCCCAGGGCCACAGGGGCATGGCTACACCTTC
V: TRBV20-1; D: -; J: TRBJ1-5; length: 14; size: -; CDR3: CSARVRDTNQPQHF; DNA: TGCAGTGCTAGGGTCAGGGACACAAATCAGCCCCAGCATTTT
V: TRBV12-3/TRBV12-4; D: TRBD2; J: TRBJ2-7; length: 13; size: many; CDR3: CASYSGSSYEQYF; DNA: TGTGCCAGCTATAGCGGGAGCTCCTACGAGCAGTACTTC
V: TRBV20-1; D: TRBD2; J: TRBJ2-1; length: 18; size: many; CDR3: CSAGGVVSTSGGLDEQFF; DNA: TGCAGTGCTGGGGGTGTTGTCTCTACTAGCGGGGGTCTCGATGAGCAGTTCTTC
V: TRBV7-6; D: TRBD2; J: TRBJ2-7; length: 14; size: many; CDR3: CASSLGGGRSEQYF; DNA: TGTGCCAGCAGCTTGGGTGGCGGGAGAAGCGAGCAGTACTTC
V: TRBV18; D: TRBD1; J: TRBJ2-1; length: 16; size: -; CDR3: CASSPGQGAAYNEQFF; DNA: TGTGCCAGCTCACCGGGACAGGGGGCAGCCTACAATGAGCAGTTCTTC
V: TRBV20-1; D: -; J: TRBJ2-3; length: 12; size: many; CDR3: CSARASTDTQYF; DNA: TGCAGTGCTCGGGCAAGCACAGATACGCAGTATTTT
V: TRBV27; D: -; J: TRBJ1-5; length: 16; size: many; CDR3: CASSLSGGMGNQPQHF; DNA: TGTGCCAGCAGTTTATCAGGCGGGATGGGCAATCAGCCCCAGCATTTT
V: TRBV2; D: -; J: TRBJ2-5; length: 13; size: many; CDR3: CASSGEIQETQYF; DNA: TGTGCCAGCAGTGGGGAAATCCAAGAGACCCAGTACTTC
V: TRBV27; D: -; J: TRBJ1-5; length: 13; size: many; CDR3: CASSAGSGGPQHF; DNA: TGTGCCAGCAGTGCCGGCAGCGGTGGGCCCCAGCATTTT
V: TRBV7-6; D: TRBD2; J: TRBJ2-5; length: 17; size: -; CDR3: CASSPRPLAGGRGPQYF; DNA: TGTGCCAGCAGCCCTCGACCACTAGCGGGAGGTCGGGGGCCCCAGTACTTC
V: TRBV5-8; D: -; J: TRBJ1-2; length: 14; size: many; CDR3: CASSFQGTDYGYTF; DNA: TGTGCCAGCAGCTTCCAGGGGACGGACTATGGCTACACCTTC
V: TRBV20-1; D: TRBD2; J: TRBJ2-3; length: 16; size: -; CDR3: CSARVPLAGYSDTQYF; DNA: TGCAGTGCTAGAGTTCCTTTAGCGGGATATTCAGATACGCAGTATTTT